This passage covers 9 T cell receptor beta chains from one sample sequenced in a study of shared clonotypes between healthy human individuals. The data were produced by immunoSEQ multiplex PCR, yet TCRdb's version contains in-frame clones alone and is incomplete. The profile covers around 690,000 clones, with 90% appearing a single time and roughly 36% taken by the ten largest. Sequencing used memory CD8+ T cells from PBMCs. The subset was: CD45RO+ cells pooled with CCR7-negative TemRA cells. The receptors shown here come from a young man in good health. Some clones in this sample may be carry-over from other donors' samples.

On this clone: Other nucleotide sequences from this sample produce the same CDR3. The chain uses TRBV9 and TRBJ1-5, with D possibly TRBD1 on 5 matching bases. CDR3 length: 14 amino acids. V shed 2 bases and J shed 2 bases, with 8 bases lying between them. Germline-derived CDR1 and CDR2 are SGDLS and YYNGEE. The CDR3 nucleotides are TGTGCCAGCAGCGTCGGGGGTGGCAATCAGCCCCAGCATTTT. This translates into CASSVGGGNQPQHF.

This clone was recorded once. The chain couples TRBV7-8 to TRBJ1-1, with D tentatively TRBD1 (5 bases). The CDR3 contains 15 residues. Trimming removed 0 bases at V and 4 bases at J, with 12 bases between. Germline values: CDR1 SGHVS, CDR2 FQNEAQ. CDR3 nucleotides: TGTGCCAGCAGCTTAGCCGGGGCTTGGGGCACTGAAGCTTTCTTT. It encodes CASSLAGAWGTEAFF.

As for this clone: Additional DNA sequences in this sample encode the identical CDR3. The V call is TRBV27, the J call TRBJ1-5; D gene uncertain. V lost 4 bases and J lost 0, with 7 bases in between. Germline CDR1 MNHEY, CDR2 SMNVEV (reference sequence). The CDR3 length is 14 residues. This CDR3 is CASSSVGSNQPQHF. The DNA of the CDR3 is TGTGCCAGCAGTTCTGTTGGTAGCAATCAGCCCCAGCATTTT.

The chain has TRBV28 and TRBJ2-7; 7 bases map to TRBD1. Germline V gene lookup returns CDR1 MDHEN and CDR2 SYDVKM. The CDR3 extends over 13 amino acids. With 6 bases clipped from V and 4 bases from J, the junction kept 6 bases outside the gene matches. The CDR3 region has the DNA TGTGCCAGCAGCCACAGGGGATCGTACGAGCAGTACTTC. It yields the protein CASSHRGSYEQYF.

This chain uses TRBV2 with TRBJ1-4; D call uncertain. Trimming took off 2 bases at V and 4 bases at J, with 8 bases between the two ends. The CDR3 is 14 residues long. Germline CDR1 reads SNHLY; CDR2 reads FYNNEI. In DNA, the CDR3 is TGTGCCAGCAGTGAATGGTCTGATAATGAAAAACTGTTTTTT. Translated, it gives CASSEWSDNEKLFF.

The chain carries TRBV30 and TRBJ1-1; TRBD1 matches at 7 bases. The germline V gene has CDR1 GTSNPN and CDR2 SVGIG (reference sequence). The CDR3 covers 14 residues. The trim removed 0 bases at V and 6 bases at J, leaving 7 bases unmatched. The CDR3 coding sequence is TGTGCCTGGAGTGTTCGAGGGGGCGAACCTGAAGCTTTCTTT. Its protein product is CAWSVRGGEPEAFF.

V is TRBV6-1 and J is TRBJ1-4; D is unresolved. The germline CDR1 and CDR2 sequences are MNHNS and SASEGT. CDR3 size: 16 residues. The V end was cut by 1 base, the J end by 3 bases, with 12 bases between. DNA of the CDR3: TGTGCCAGCAGTGAAGGGGAGACTTTTCCTAATGAAAAACTGTTTTTT. Translation: CASSEGETFPNEKLFF.

This clone was seen once. The chain is built from TRBV7-2 and TRBJ2-3; D is possibly TRBD1 or TRBD2 (5 bases each). Germline V gene data show CDR1 as SGHTA and CDR2 as FQGNSA. Trimming took off 1 base at V and 1 base at J, with 6 bases between the two ends. The CDR3 contains 14 residues. The CDR3: CASSLVGGTDTQYF. The CDR3 DNA follows: TGTGCCAGCAGCTTAGTGGGGGGCACAGATACGCAGTATTTT. The full variable domain, rest sourced from reference TRBV7-2 and TRBJ2-3, is GAGVSQSPSNKVTEKGKDVELRCDPISGHTALYWYRQSLGQGLEFLIYFQGNSAPDKSGLPSDRFSAERTGGSVSTLTIQRTQQEDSAVYLCASSLVGGTDTQYFGPGTRLTVL.

The rearrangement joins TRBV23-1 to TRBJ2-7, with 9 bases aligning to TRBD1. TRBV23-1 carries the ORF label, with uncertain function. This CDR3 has 17 residues. J gave up 2 bases and V 3 bases, and 11 bases lay outside the gene matches. The CDR3 DNA follows: TGCGCCAGCAGTCATTACGCCCGGGACAGGGAAACCTACGAGCAGTACTTC. Translated, it gives CASSHYARDRETYEQYF.